These T cell receptor beta chains were read from a single sample in a study of T cells in Graves' hyperthyroidism and ophthalmopathy. TCRdb re-called the multiplex PCR reads with MiXCR, one entry per CDR3 protein. The sample records some 350,000 distinct CDR3 sequences, around 14% being singletons. The sample was blood. These receptors were collected from a woman aged 18-29 years with Graves' hyperthyroidism that later progressed to Graves' ophthalmopathy. CDR3s include the opening cysteine and the closing phenylalanine or tryptophan. A D gene is named only where the DNA matches it firmly. Only some rows state a clone size, as once, few, many or a class for expanded clones.

clone size	D gene	J gene	V gene	CDR3 protein	CDR3 DNA
.	.	TRBJ1-4	TRBV4-3	CASSQDPRDREKLFF	TGCGCCAGCAGCCAAGATCCCCGGGACCGTGAAAAACTGTTTTTT
few	TRBD2	TRBJ2-7	TRBV4-2	CASSQEGLAGAYEQYF	TGTGCCAGCAGCCAAGAAGGTCTAGCGGGGGCCTACGAGCAGTACTTC
few	.	TRBJ1-1	TRBV7-9	CATLKSDRNTEAFF	TGTGCCACACTCAAGTCCGACAGGAACACTGAAGCTTTCTTT
few	.	TRBJ2-1	TRBV18	CVSSPDFYNEQFF	TGTGTCAGCTCACCTGACTTCTACAATGAGCAGTTCTTC
many	TRBD1	TRBJ1-5	TRBV19	CASTNRDRGGNQPQHF	TGTGCCAGTACCAACCGGGACAGGGGGGGCAATCAGCCCCAGCATTTT
many	.	TRBJ1-5	TRBV30	CAWSDGAGPMGNQPQHF	TGTGCCTGGAGTGACGGGGCAGGGCCTATGGGCAATCAGCCCCAGCATTTT
many	.	TRBJ1-2	TRBV27	CASSPQAGGFGGYTF	TGTGCCAGCAGTCCACAAGCCGGAGGGTTTGGTGGCTACACCTTC
many	.	TRBJ2-1	TRBV6-1	CASSYTSGGKYNEQFF	TGTGCCAGCAGTTACACCTCAGGGGGGAAGTACAATGAGCAGTTCTTC
many	.	TRBJ2-7	TRBV27	CASRCPGAPPYQQYF	TGTGCCAGCAGGTGTCCCGGGGCCCCCCCCTACCAGCAGTACTTC
many	.	TRBJ1-1	TRBV11-2	CASSLGGAVANTEAFF	TGTGCCAGCAGCTTAGGTGGGGCGGTGGCGAACACTGAAGCTTTCTTT
few	.	TRBJ2-6	TRBV27	CASSGVSGANVLTF	TGTGCCAGCAGTGGAGTATCTGGGGCCAACGTCCTGACTTTC
many	TRBD1	TRBJ2-3	TRBV28	CASSDPGQGGDTQYF	TGTGCCAGCAGCGACCCTGGACAGGGAGGAGATACGCAGTATTTT
many	.	TRBJ1-1	TRBV14	CASSHSGIHTEAFF	TGTGCCAGCAGCCATAGCGGCATCCACACTGAAGCTTTCTTT
few	.	TRBJ2-6	TRBV6-1	CASKSVSGANVLTF	TGTGCCAGCAAGAGCGTCTCTGGGGCCAACGTCCTGACTTTC
many	TRBD2	TRBJ2-1	TRBV28	CASRILAGGYNEQFF	TGTGCCAGCAGGATACTAGCGGGAGGTTACAATGAGCAGTTCTTC
few	TRBD2	TRBJ2-3	TRBV6-4	CASSDVAGGTDTQYF	TGTGCCAGCAGTGATGTAGCGGGAGGTACAGATACGCAGTATTTT
once	TRBD1	TRBJ2-3	TRBV28	CASRSGQAPTDTQYF	TGTGCCAGCAGGTCCGGACAGGCCCCCACAGATACGCAGTATTTT
many	TRBD1	TRBJ1-1	TRBV28	CASSPDREGTEAFF	TGTGCCAGCAGTCCGGACAGGGAGGGCACTGAAGCTTTCTTT
many	TRBD1	TRBJ2-1	TRBV30	CVWKGQPYNEQFF	TGTGTCTGGAAGGGACAGCCGTACAATGAGCAGTTCTTC
many	.	TRBJ2-1	TRBV2	CASENLQGTIYNEQFF	TGTGCCAGCGAAAATTTACAGGGTACCATCTACAATGAGCAGTTCTTC
.	.	TRBJ2-7	TRBV7-6	CASSSNYYEQYF	TGTGCCAGCAGCTCAAACTACTACGAGCAGTACTTC
.	TRBD1	TRBJ1-1	TRBV5-6	CASSLSPRGLAEAFF	TGTGCCAGCAGCTTGTCGCCCAGGGGGCTCGCTGAAGCTTTCTTT
many	.	TRBJ2-1	TRBV28	CASSFNGVADEFEQFF	TGTGCCAGCAGTTTTAATGGGGTAGCAGATGAGTTTGAGCAGTTCTTC
few	TRBD1	TRBJ2-3	TRBV27	CASSAGGFPDTQYF	TGTGCCAGCAGCGCAGGGGGTTTTCCAGATACGCAGTATTTT
many	.	TRBJ2-3	TRBV28	CASSFMRDTDTQYF	TGTGCCAGCAGTTTTATGCGGGACACAGATACGCAGTATTTT
few	.	TRBJ2-2	TRBV9	CASSVVGPPEKTGELFF	TGTGCCAGCAGCGTAGTCGGGCCACCGGAAAAAACCGGGGAGCTGTTTTTT
.	.	TRBJ1-1	TRBV20-1	CSASPTYRVTEAFF	TGCAGTGCTAGCCCGACGTACCGGGTCACTGAAGCTTTCTTT
.	TRBD2	TRBJ2-1	TRBV19	CASSLSLAGGLYNEQFF	TGTGCCAGTAGTTTGTCCCTAGCGGGAGGCCTCTACAATGAGCAGTTCTTC
few	.	TRBJ1-1	TRBV6-5	CASSYSMGPGNTEAFF	TGTGCCAGCAGTTACTCGATGGGACCGGGGAACACTGAAGCTTTCTTT